The subject of this entry is one T cell receptor beta chain. The antigen remains unidentified. The source of the sample is a study of metastatic and nonmetastatic thyroid tumors. Study overall: Across blood and tumor or nodule tissue, repertoires from malignant and benign thyroid patients were compared with one another.

In the study's own analysis: It was from CDR3 differences across clinicopathological groups that a distant-metastasis classifier for papillary thyroid cancer was built. MiXCR reprocessed the PCR reads for TCRdb. These V and J calls rely on TCRdb rather than the paper's analysis. The sample yields about 2,900 clones, roughly 35% seen once. The ends lost 6 bases at V and 4 bases at J; junction bases unmatched: 12. The CDR3 is 15 residues long. Germline V gene data show CDR1 as DFQATT and CDR2 as SNEGSKA (reference sequence). No patient had received any treatment before thyroid surgery. The study, taken as a whole, reports: Relative to benign nodules, malignant thyroid tumors were reportedly characterized by significantly elevated TCR beta diversity in blood and tumor.

Sequencing used tumor tissue. V gene TRBV20-1 combines with J gene TRBJ1-5; 7 nucleotides agree with TRBD1. This clonotype originated in a female donor with papillary thyroid cancer or a benign thyroid nodule (not recorded which). Some clones in this sample may be carry-over from other donors' samples. This chain's CDR3 is CSAVRQGELNQPQHF. The CDR3 nucleotides are TGCAGTGCGGTTAGACAGGGAGAATTGAATCAGCCCCAGCATTTT.